These 4 T cell receptor beta chains share one sample of origin, sequenced in a study of blood T cells in healthy people across ages. A sample-barcoded 5' primer and a J-beta primer mix were used in a second PCR of about 7 to 12 cycles. TCRdb reprocessed the 5' RACE reads via MiXCR and lists one record per CDR3 protein. The sample holds approximately 880,000 distinct CDR3 sequences, roughly 50% seen once. Sequenced sample: blood. These receptors all come from a man younger than 45 in good health.

The CDR3 here is CASSLGGGGPYEQYF. The CDR3 coding sequence is TGTGCCAGCAGTTTAGGGGGAGGGGGACCCTACGAGCAGTACTTC. The V call is TRBV27, the J call TRBJ2-1, with D maybe TRBD2 (7 bases). The J call may be in error: the DNA end matches TRBJ2-7 better. Germline lookup yields CDR1 MNHEY and CDR2 SMNVEV (reference sequence). The CDR3 totals 15 residues.

This chain links TRBV4-1 with TRBJ2-3; 14 nucleotides agree with TRBD2. This CDR3 region has 18 residues. V lost 4 bases, J lost 0 bases, and 6 bases stayed unmatched. CDR1 and CDR2 from the germline V gene are MGHRA and YSYEKL. This CDR3 reads CASSRTSGGPTSTDTQYF. The CDR3 DNA sequence: TGCGCCAGCAGCCGGACTAGCGGGGGGCCGACCAGCACAGATACGCAGTATTTT.

The chain combines TRBV5-1 with TRBJ1-1; TRBD1 agrees at 7 bases. Trimming cost V 4 bases and J 1 base; bases outside gene matches: 7. Germline-derived CDR1 and CDR2 are SGHRS and YFSETQ. The CDR3 is 15 residues long. The DNA for the CDR3 is TGCGCCAGCAGCCTTCGACAGGGAACGAACACTGAAGCTTTCTTT. It is translated as CASSLRQGTNTEAFF.

The V and J genes are TRBV27 and TRBJ2-3; D is ambiguous. V dropped 2 bases and J dropped 9 bases, with 12 bases sitting between them. CDR3 length: 13 amino acids. Germline CDR1 MNHEY, CDR2 SMNVEV (reference sequence). The CDR3 is CASSLLNLGTQYF. The DNA of the CDR3 is TGTGCCAGCAGTTTACTCAATCTGGGGACGCAGTATTTT.